Below are 2 T cell receptor beta chains sequenced from a single sample in a study of PD-L1 blockade in urothelial cancer. Time point given: pretreatment peripheral blood. Sequencing used immunoSEQ multiplex PCR; TCRdb keeps in-frame clones, though not all of them. The sample shows tens of thousands of clones, approximately 83% of them seen only once. The sample in question was PBMCs, obtained around atezolizumab (anti-PD-L1) treatment. The receptors were gathered from a man in his sixties with urothelial cancer.

The genes are TRBV7-8 and TRBJ2-6, with a tentative D call TRBD2 (6 bases). This CDR3 spans 12 amino acids. Looked up from germline, CDR1 is SGHVS and CDR2 is FQNEAQ. Trimming stripped 6 bases from V and 8 bases from J, with 8 bases between. CDR3 in amino acids: CASRGTSNVLTF. The CDR3 bases are TGTGCCAGCAGGGGGACTTCCAACGTCCTGACTTTC.

This rearrangement joins TRBV7-9 to TRBJ1-2; 9 bases agree with TRBD1. The length of the CDR3 is 14 residues. J lost 0 bases, V lost 5 bases, and 1 base had no gene match. Germline CDR1 reads SEHNR; CDR2 reads FQNEAQ (reference sequence). The DNA for the CDR3 is TGTGCCAGCAGCCGGGACAGGGCTAACTATGGCTACACCTTC. Its translation is CASSRDRANYGYTF.